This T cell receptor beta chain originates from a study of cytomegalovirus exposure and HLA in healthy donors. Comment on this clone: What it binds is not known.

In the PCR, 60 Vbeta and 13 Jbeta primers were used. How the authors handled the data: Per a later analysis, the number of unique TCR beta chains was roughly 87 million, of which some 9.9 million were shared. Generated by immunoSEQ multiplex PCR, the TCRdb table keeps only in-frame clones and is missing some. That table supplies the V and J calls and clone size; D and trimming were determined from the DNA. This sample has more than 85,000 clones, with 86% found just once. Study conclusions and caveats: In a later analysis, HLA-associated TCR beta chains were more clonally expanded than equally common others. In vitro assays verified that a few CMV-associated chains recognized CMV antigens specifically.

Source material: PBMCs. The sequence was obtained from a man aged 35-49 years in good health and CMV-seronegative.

In DNA, the CDR3 is TGTGCCAGCAGCTCCCCCCTAGCGGGGGGACCGAATGAGCAGTTCTTC. Translating gives CASSSPLAGGPNEQFF. V is TRBV7-9 and J is TRBJ2-1, with TRBD2 matching over 11 bases. With 4 bases clipped from V and 7 bases from J, the junction kept 9 bases outside the gene matches. The CDR3 sequence is 16 residues long. Germline lookup yields CDR1 SEHNR and CDR2 FQNEAQ (reference sequence). The full variable domain, rest sourced from reference TRBV7-9 and TRBJ2-1, is DTGVSQNPRHKITKRGQNVTFRCDPISEHNRLYWYRQTLGQGPEFLTYFQNEAQLEKSRLLSDRFSAERPKGSFSTLEIQRTEQGDSAMYLCASSSPLAGGPNEQFFGPGTRLTVL.